The rows below give T cell receptor beta chains drawn from one sample of a study of blood T cell repertoires in COVID-19. Method: immunoSEQ multiplex PCR; TCRdb's copy keeps in-frame clones and lacks some. The sample consists of about 250,000 clones, roughly 85% of them appearing once. Sequences were obtained from PBMCs or T cells enriched from blood (not recorded which). These receptors were taken from a woman between 45 and 60 years old who had been exposed to COVID-19. Each CDR3 is given with its conserved first and last residue. Fields, in order: J gene, D gene, clone size, V gene, CDR3 DNA, CDR3 protein. The D gene is left open where the match is weak. The size of a clone is reported for some rows only, either as once, few or many, or as a class for expanded clones.

TRBJ2-2 . . TRBV6-5 TGTGCCAGCATTGCGGGGCCCCTTAGCACCGGGGAGCTGTTTTTT CASIAGPLSTGELFF
TRBJ1-5 TRBD1 . TRBV30 TGTGCCTGGGGGGACAGTGGGGATCAGCCCCAGCATTTT CAWGDSGDQPQHF
TRBJ1-1 . once TRBV6-5 TGTGCCATCGGCCCCTCACGGGGCACTGAAGCTTTCTTT CAIGPSRGTEAFF
TRBJ2-5 . . TRBV18 TGTGCCAGCTCCTCGGACTTCGAAGAGACCCAGTACTTC CASSSDFEETQYF
TRBJ2-1 . . TRBV24-1 TGTGCCACCAGTCACGGGGAGCGGGCCGGCAATGAGCAGTTCTTC CATSHGERAGNEQFF
TRBJ1-4 . . TRBV20-1 TGCAGTGCCTTTAGAAATGAAAAACTGTTTTTT CSAFRNEKLFF
TRBJ1-2 . . TRBV6-5 TGTGCCAGCAGTCGCCAGGGCTATGGCTACACCTTC CASSRQGYGYTF
TRBJ1-1 TRBD1 . TRBV5-1 TGCGCCAGCAGCTTTGGGACAGGGGATGTGAGAGCTTTCTTT CASSFGTGDVRAFF
TRBJ2-7 TRBD2 . TRBV7-2 TGTGCCAGCAGCGCCGGACTAGGCCCCGTCCCCCACGAGCAGTACTTC CASSAGLGPVPHEQYF
TRBJ2-7 TRBD2 . TRBV28 TGTGCCAGCAGTACCCCTCTAGCGGGGGGCCAATACGAGCAGTACTTC CASSTPLAGGQYEQYF
TRBJ1-2 TRBD1 . TRBV18 TGTGCCAGCTCACCGGGACAGGGAGGTTCCTATGGCTACACCTTC CASSPGQGGSYGYTF
TRBJ2-5 TRBD2 . TRBV12-5 TGTGCTAGTGGGGAAGGCGGGGGAAGAGAGACCCAGTACTTC CASGEGGGRETQYF
TRBJ1-1 TRBD1 . TRBV28 TGTGCCAGCAGTTCGCTCGGGACAGTCGGCACTGAAGCTTTCTTT CASSSLGTVGTEAFF
TRBJ1-2 TRBD1 once TRBV24-1 TGTGCCACCAGTGCGGGGACAGGGAATGGCTATGGCTACACCTTC CATSAGTGNGYGYTF
TRBJ1-1 . . TRBV11-2 TGTGCCAGCAGCCTGTCTAGCACTGAAGCTTTCTTT CASSLSSTEAFF
TRBJ2-7 TRBD1 . TRBV5-4 TGTGCCAGCAGCCAAAACCGGGACAGGCCTAAAGAGCAGTACTTC CASSQNRDRPKEQYF
TRBJ2-1 TRBD2 . TRBV11-2 TGTGCCAGCACCGCAGGAGCGGGATTGTCCTACAATGAGCAGTTCTTC CASTAGAGLSYNEQFF
TRBJ2-1 TRBD2 . TRBV5-1 TGCGCCAGCAGCCCCGGAGGGACTACCTACAATGAGCAGTTCTTC CASSPGGTTYNEQFF
TRBJ1-5 TRBD1 . TRBV30 TGTGCCTGGAGTACACAGGGGAGCAATCAGCCCCAGCATTTT CAWSTQGSNQPQHF
TRBJ2-7 TRBD1 . TRBV4-1 TGCGCCAGCAGCCAAGTAGAAGGGGGCGGGGAGCAGTACTTC CASSQVEGGGEQYF
TRBJ1-2 . . TRBV7-2 TGTGCCAGCACCGCCGCCCCGAAGCATGGCTACACCTTC CASTAAPKHGYTF
TRBJ2-3 TRBD2 . TRBV19 TGTGCCAGCGCTAAAGCCGGGACTAGCGGCACAGATACGCAGTATTTT CASAKAGTSGTDTQYF
TRBJ1-3 TRBD1 once TRBV5-6 TGTGCCAGCAGCCCGGACAGGGGTTCTGGAAACACCATATATTTT CASSPDRGSGNTIYF
TRBJ1-1 TRBD1 once TRBV18 TGTGCCAGCTCACTCGGACAGGGTGAAGCTTTCTTT CASSLGQGEAFF
TRBJ2-7 TRBD1 . TRBV2 TGTGCCAGCAGGGTCGAGACAGGGGGCGAGTTCGAGCAGTACTTC CASRVETGGEFEQYF
TRBJ2-1 TRBD2 . TRBV11-2 TGTGCCAGCAGCTTAGCCGGACTAGCAGTGGCTGAGCAGTTCTTC CASSLAGLAVAEQFF
TRBJ1-3 . . TRBV27 TGTGCCAGCAGTCCCGGGGCTGGAAACACCATATATTTT CASSPGAGNTIYF
TRBJ1-1 . . TRBV5-1 TGCGCCAGCAGCCTGACGGACCGGACAGAAGCTTTCTTT CASSLTDRTEAFF
TRBJ2-5 TRBD1 once TRBV4-1 TGCGCCACGGTACGGGACAGTCAAGAGACCCAGTACTTC CATVRDSQETQYF
TRBJ2-7 TRBD1 . TRBV5-4 TGTGCCAGCAGCCCGAGGGGCGGGACAGGGCATTACGAGCAGTACTTC CASSPRGGTGHYEQYF
TRBJ1-3 . . TRBV5-5 TGTGCCAGCAGCCCCGGTCTGTCGGCTGGAAACACCATATATTTT CASSPGLSAGNTIYF
TRBJ2-5 . . TRBV11-2 TGTGCCAGCAGCCTTCTCGGGGGGCGAGGGGAGACCCAGTACTTC CASSLLGGRGETQYF
TRBJ2-7 . . TRBV5-1 TGCGCCAGCAGCGACAGAGGGGGGGACGTTGGCGAGCAGTACTTC CASSDRGGDVGEQYF
TRBJ1-1 . . TRBV11-2 TGTGCCAGCAGCTTATCAGGGACTAATACTGAAGCTTTCTTT CASSLSGTNTEAFF
TRBJ1-2 TRBD1 . TRBV27 TGTGCCAGCAGTTTTGGACAGGGAAAAAACTATGGCTACACCTTC CASSFGQGKNYGYTF
TRBJ2-3 . . TRBV21-1 TGTGCCAGCCGGACAGCACTCACAGATACGCAGTATTTT CASRTALTDTQYF
TRBJ2-2 TRBD1 . TRBV24-1 TGTGCCACCAGTGATCACCACAGGGGCACCGGGGAGCTGTTTTTT CATSDHHRGTGELFF
TRBJ1-2 . . TRBV18 TGTGCCAGCTCAGTCGGGACAACCTACTATGGCTACACCTTC CASSVGTTYYGYTF
TRBJ2-7 TRBD2 . TRBV14 TGTGCCAGCAGCTCCCTTCCGGGACTAGCGGGGGACTCCTACGAGCAGTACTTC CASSSLPGLAGDSYEQYF
TRBJ2-5 . . TRBV6-5 TGTGCCAGCAGGCCCTGGGACACCGAAGAGACCCAGTACTTC CASRPWDTEETQYF
TRBJ2-3 TRBD2 . TRBV10-2 TGCGCCAGCAGTGGCTCGGGGGGGCTGACAGATACGCAGTATTTT CASSGSGGLTDTQYF